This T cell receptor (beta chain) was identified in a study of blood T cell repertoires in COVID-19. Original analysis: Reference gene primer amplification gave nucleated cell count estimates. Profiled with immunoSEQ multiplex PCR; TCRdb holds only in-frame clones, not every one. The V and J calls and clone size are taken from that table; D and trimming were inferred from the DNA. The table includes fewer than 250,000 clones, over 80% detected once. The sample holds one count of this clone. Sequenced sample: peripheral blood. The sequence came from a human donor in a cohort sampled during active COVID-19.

The CDR3 coding sequence is TGCGCCAGCAGTTTTGACAGACAAGAGACCCAGTACTTC. The encoded protein is CASSFDRQETQYF. The rearrangement joins TRBV5-1 to TRBJ2-5, with a tentative D call TRBD1 (5 bases). CDR1 and CDR2 (germline): SGHRS, YFSETQ. The ends were cut back, 5 bases at V and 2 bases at J, with 10 bases in the middle. This CDR3 has 13 residues.